Following are 9 T cell receptor beta chains from one sample sequenced in a study of human thymus T cells. Profiling relied on immunoSEQ multiplex PCR, and the TCRdb table lists in-frame clones only, not all of them. The sample records tens of thousands of clones, 95% being singletons. In corrective heart surgery, resections were taken, and these provided the thymus tissue. Sequenced input: thymus tissue. The receptor set was obtained from a girl under three years old with a congenital heart defect but otherwise immunologically healthy.

The CDR3 protein is CASSPQGLAGEGQYF. In DNA, the CDR3 is TGTGCCAGCAGCCCCCAGGGACTAGCGGGAGAGGGGCAGTACTTC. The chain couples TRBV11-1 to TRBJ2-7, with 14 bases lining up with TRBD2. The CDR3 length is 15 residues. Germline CDR1 SGHAT, CDR2 FQDESV (reference sequence). V shed 5 bases and J 9 bases; nucleotides not matched to a gene: 9.

The chain has TRBV28 and TRBJ1-2; D is possibly TRBD1 (5 bases). Germline V CDR1 and CDR2: MDHEN, SYDVKM. The V and J ends lost 2 bases and 8 bases respectively, with 9 bases between them. The CDR3 has 12 amino acids. The CDR3 DNA sequence: TGTGCCAGCAGTTTAAAAGGGGCGGGCTACACCTTC. Residues: CASSLKGAGYTF.

The chain combines TRBV14 with TRBJ2-1; weak D call: TRBD1 (6 bases). Germline values: CDR1 SGHDN, CDR2 FVKESK. Trimming shortened V by 1 base and J by 3 bases, and 13 bases separated the two germline ends. The CDR3 is made up of 16 amino acids. CDR3 sequence: CASSQASGTYYNEQFF. DNA of the CDR3: TGTGCCAGCAGCCAAGCTTCCGGGACATACTACAATGAGCAGTTCTTC.

The chain employs TRBV2 and TRBJ1-4, with TRBD1 matching 7 bases. Germline V gene sequence: CDR1 SNHLY, CDR2 FYNNEI. V was clipped by 6 bases and J by 8 bases; unmatched bases: 6. The CDR3 runs 13 residues. CDR3 nucleotides: TGTGCCAGCAGCTACAGGGGACGAGAAAAACTGTTTTTT. This encodes CASSYRGREKLFF.

The chain carries TRBV6-5 and TRBJ1-1; D might be TRBD1 (6 bases). The ends were cut back, 3 bases at V and 5 bases at J, with 16 bases in the middle. The length of the CDR3 is 15 residues. Germline CDR1 reads MNHEY; CDR2 reads SVGAGI. CDR3 sequence reads: CASSYEGGRKTEAFF. The DNA for the CDR3 is TGTGCCAGCAGTTATGAGGGGGGGCGCAAAACTGAAGCTTTCTTT.

This clone occurred once. The CDR3 DNA is TGTGCCATCAGTGAGTCGCGACAGGCCTTAGAGACCCAGTACTTC. Residues: CAISESRQALETQYF. The chain carries TRBV10-3 and TRBJ2-5, with a weak D call TRBD1 (6 bases). This CDR3 comprises 15 residues. V dropped 0 bases and J dropped 4 bases, with 12 bases sitting between them. The germline V gene has CDR1 ENHRY and CDR2 SYGVKD.

This sequence joins TRBV21-1 and TRBJ1-1; the table's D call, TRBD1, has no DNA check behind it. TRBV21-1 corresponds to a pseudogene. This CDR3 contains 16 residues. The CDR3 nucleotides are TGTGCCAGCAGAGACGAGTTAGACACAATTCGCACTGAAGCTTTCTTT. The encoded protein is CASRDELDTIRTEAFF.

The genes are TRBV28 and TRBJ1-1; TRBD1 matches 7 bases. CDR3 length equals 10 residues. The germline V gene encodes CDR1 MDHEN and CDR2 SYDVKM. V lost 9 bases to trimming and J lost 11 bases; unmatched junction nucleotides: 6. Written as DNA, the CDR3 is TGTGCCAGTAAACAGGGGTTGGCTTTCTTT. This codes for CASKQGLAFF.

The chain recombines TRBV21-1 with TRBJ2-3; TRBD2, as called in the table, went unchecked against the DNA. TRBV21-1 is marked as a pseudogene. The CDR3 sequence is 16 residues long. The CDR3 reads CASKESGKVTTDTQYF. CDR3 DNA sequence: TGTGCCAGCAAAGAGAGCGGGAAAGTCACCACAGATACGCAGTATTTT.